Each of the 20 T cell receptor beta chains below was sequenced from the same sample in a study of T cells in Graves' hyperthyroidism and ophthalmopathy. RNA transcripts served as the template for amplifying TCR beta CDR3 regions. Initially, a first-round RT-PCR of the TCR CDR3 employed the HTBI primer set. TCRdb itself ran the multiplex PCR reads through MiXCR, one entry per CDR3 protein. Among approximately 600,000 distinct CDR3 sequences listed, about 15% were seen once. The sequenced material came from blood. The receptors were sampled from a woman in her 40s with Graves' ophthalmopathy.

This clonotype occurred many times. The germline gene is not matched at one end of the junction; a read error may be the cause. This chain joins TRBV6-4 and TRBJ2-7; D remains ambiguous. CDR3 length equals 10 residues. The germline V gene encodes CDR1 MRHNA and CDR2 SNTAGT. The CDR3, as DNA: TGTGCCAGCATAAGACGTGCCGTGGACTTC. As protein: CASIRRAVDF.

The sample holds many counts of this clonotype. The chain has TRBV10-1 and TRBJ2-7; 8 nucleotides agree with TRBD1. This CDR3 contains 14 residues. After removal of 8 bases from V and 4 bases from J, the junction contained 10 bases not matched to a gene. Germline lookup yields CDR1 WNHNN and CDR2 SYGVQD (reference sequence). CDR3 residues: CASSQGQAPYEQYF. CDR3 coding DNA: TGCGCCAGCTCTCAGGGACAGGCGCCGTACGAGCAGTACTTC.

The chain links TRBV6-2 or TRBV6-3 to TRBJ2-5, with 8 positions matching TRBD2. Germline V gene data show CDR1 as MNHEY and CDR2 as SVGEGT. This CDR3 has 16 amino acids. Trimming at V came to 6 bases and at J to 4 bases, leaving 13 bases not matched to a gene. The CDR3 region is CASSDPSGGLGETQYF. DNA for the CDR3: TGTGCCAGCAGCGATCCAAGCGGGGGCCTCGGAGAGACCCAGTACTTC.

This clonotype was recorded at least ten times. The V and J genes are TRBV19 and TRBJ1-1, with D possibly matching TRBD1 (5 bases). Trimming removed 5 bases at V and 5 bases at J, with 15 bases between. The CDR3 is 14 residues long. The germline gives CDR1 LNHDA, CDR2 SQIVND (reference sequence). The CDR3 spells CASSPGGEFTEAFF. The CDR3 coding sequence is TGTGCCAGTAGTCCCGGGGGGGAATTTACTGAAGCTTTCTTT.

This clonotype has more than one count but fewer than ten. The conserved final phenylalanine or tryptophan is absent from the CDR3, which likely points to a read error. The rearrangement joins TRBV28 to TRBJ1-1; D gene unclear. The CDR3 runs 13 residues. Germline V gene data show CDR1 as MDHEN and CDR2 as SYDVKM. Between the trimmed V and J ends, which lost 5 bases and 4 bases, there was a span of 11 bases. CDR3 in amino acids: CASSSHTRTEAFL. The CDR3 DNA sequence: TGTGCCAGCAGTAGTCACACCCGCACTGAAGCTTTCCTT.

The chain is built from TRBV18 and TRBJ2-7; TRBD2 matches at 9 bases. The CDR3 is made up of 13 amino acids. CDR1 KGHSH and CDR2 LQKENI come from the germline V gene. V shed 4 bases and J 6 bases; nucleotides not matched to a gene: 4. The CDR3 bases are TGTGCCAGCTCACTAGCGGGAGTACCCGAGCAGTACTTC. Amino acids: CASSLAGVPEQYF.

This clonotype has only a few counts. The chain carries TRBV6-5 and TRBJ2-7; 7 bases line up with TRBD1. This CDR3 is built from 16 residues. The V gene's germline CDR1 is MNHEY and CDR2 SVGAGI. V lost 0 bases, J lost 2 bases, and 7 bases stayed unmatched. CDR3 protein: CASSYSGTGDTYEQYF. The DNA of the CDR3 is TGTGCCAGCAGTTACTCGGGTACAGGGGACACCTACGAGCAGTACTTC.

This clonotype was counted many times. The chain couples TRBV12-3 or TRBV12-4 to TRBJ2-5; TRBD1 agrees at 8 bases. The CDR3 runs 16 residues. V gave up 2 bases and J gave up 5 bases; unmatched junction bases: 10. CDR3 nucleotide sequence: TGTGCCAGCAGTTTAAATTCAGGGGGCGCGGGGGAGACCCAGTACTTC. This encodes CASSLNSGGAGETQYF.

A remark on this clonotype: This clone may be a read error of a much larger clone one base away. The chain is built from TRBV6-1 and TRBJ2-2, with 12 positions matching TRBD2. The ends lost 6 bases at V and 4 bases at J; junction bases unmatched: 3. CDR1 is MNHNS, CDR2 SASEGT, per germline. The CDR3 totals 15 residues. The CDR3 reads CASSGLAGCTGELFF. As DNA, the CDR3 is TGTGCCAGCAGCGGACTAGCGGGATGCACCGGGGAGCTGTTTTTT.

This clonotype was picked up many times. V gene TRBV15 combines with J gene TRBJ1-2; 7 nucleotides align to TRBD1. V lost 0 bases and J lost 5; bases outside the gene matches: 6. CDR3 length: 15 residues. Germline CDR1 is LNHNV and CDR2 is YYDKDF (reference sequence). CDR3 in amino acids: CATSRDLLTGYGYTF. The CDR3 DNA follows: TGTGCCACCAGCAGAGATTTGCTGACAGGGTATGGCTACACCTTC.

This clonotype was found many times. The chain couples TRBV6-2 or TRBV6-3 to TRBJ2-7; 9 bases fit TRBD2. The CDR3 sequence is 16 residues long. The germline V gene encodes CDR1 MNHEY and CDR2 SVGEGT. The ends lost 6 bases at V and 8 bases at J; junction bases unmatched: 17. Here the CDR3 DNA reads TGTGCCAGCAGCGACCCTACCGCTAGCGGGGAGGGGAAGCAGTACTTC. Protein: CASSDPTASGEGKQYF.

The chain uses TRBV28 and TRBJ1-1; D uncertain. Germline V gives CDR1 MDHEN, CDR2 SYDVKM. The CDR3 runs 12 residues. With 7 bases removed from V and 1 base from J, the gap between germline ends came to 7 bases. CDR3 DNA sequence: TGTGCCAGCAAGTCCCGGAACACTGAAGCTTTCTTT. This sequence encodes CASKSRNTEAFF.

The sample holds a few counts of this clonotype. The rearrangement uses TRBV4-3 and TRBJ1-3; 9 bases agree with TRBD1. This CDR3 has 17 amino acids. Germline CDR1 LGHNA, CDR2 YSLEER. V dropped 4 bases and J dropped 2; count of bases not matched to a gene: 9. CDR3 DNA: TGCGCCAGCAGCCCACAACCGGGACAGGGAACTGGAAACACCATATATTTT. Its protein product is CASSPQPGQGTGNTIYF.

The V call is TRBV2, the J call TRBJ2-6, with 9 positions matching TRBD1. V lost 4 bases to trimming and J lost 1 base; unmatched junction nucleotides: 8. Germline V gene sequence: CDR1 SNHLY, CDR2 FYNNEI. The CDR3 totals 18 residues. The CDR3 DNA reads TGTGCCAGCAGTGGGGCGAAGGACAGGGGATCTGGGGCCAACGTCCTGACTTTC. It specifies CASSGAKDRGSGANVLTF.

At least ten counts were recorded for this clonotype. This chain uses TRBV11-2 with TRBJ2-4; either TRBD1 or TRBD2 may supply D (6 bases each). This CDR3 is 18 amino acids long. Deletions cut 4 bases from V and 7 bases from J, with 26 bases between. Germline CDR1 SGHAT, CDR2 FQNNGV. The CDR3 DNA follows: TGTGCCAGCAGCTCTTACACAGGGTCGCGGGGCGGGCGGAACATTCAGTACTTC. This sequence encodes CASSSYTGSRGGRNIQYF.

This clonotype came up many times. This chain uses TRBV6-1 with TRBJ2-7, with 8 bases fitting TRBD2. In germline, CDR1 is MNHNS, CDR2 SASEGT. The CDR3 runs 15 residues. V shed 7 bases, J shed 1 base, and the junction held 9 bases outside the gene matches. The CDR3 sequence: CASKGEVAGSYEQYF. CDR3 nucleotides: TGTGCCAGCAAAGGAGAAGTAGCGGGATCCTACGAGCAGTACTTC.

This clonotype showed up many times. The chain is built from TRBV6-5 and TRBJ1-1, with D possibly being TRBD1 (6 bases). There are 16 residues in the CDR3. Trimming removed 2 bases from V and 11 bases from J, with 24 bases in between. The germline CDR1 and CDR2 sequences are MNHEY and SVGAGI. This CDR3 is CASSYGGQFLPQEAFF. DNA of the CDR3: TGTGCCAGCAGTTACGGCGGACAGTTTCTCCCCCAGGAGGCTTTCTTT.

This clonotype was seen repeatedly, ten times or more. V gene TRBV11-2 combines with J gene TRBJ2-7; the match to TRBD2 covers 10 bases. The CDR3 is made up of 17 amino acids. Losses at the gene ends were 2 bases for V and 3 bases for J; bases not matched to a gene: 10. Germline CDR1 SGHAT, CDR2 FQNNGV. CDR3 in amino acids: CASSLILAGGARYEQYF. The CDR3 nucleotides read TGTGCCAGCAGCTTAATTTTAGCGGGAGGTGCTCGCTACGAGCAGTACTTC.

The chain uses TRBV7-6 and TRBJ1-6; D perhaps matches TRBD1 (5 bases). V was cut by 5 bases and J by 8 bases, with 13 bases left in between. From germline, CDR1 is SGHVS and CDR2 FNYEAQ. There are 14 residues in the CDR3. This chain's CDR3 is CASSRAGGDSPLHF. Written as DNA, the CDR3 is TGTGCCAGCAGCCGGGCGGGGGGGGATTCACCCCTCCACTTT.

This clonotype has ten or more counts. The chain has TRBV30 and TRBJ1-1; the D gene is possibly TRBD1 (5 bases). The V and J ends lost 0 bases and 4 bases respectively, with 12 bases between them. The CDR3 consists of 14 residues. From germline, CDR1 is GTSNPN and CDR2 SVGIG (reference sequence). The DNA for the CDR3 is TGTGCCTGGAGTGTAGCCGGCGGGGGCACTGAAGCTTTCTTT. Its translation is CAWSVAGGGTEAFF.